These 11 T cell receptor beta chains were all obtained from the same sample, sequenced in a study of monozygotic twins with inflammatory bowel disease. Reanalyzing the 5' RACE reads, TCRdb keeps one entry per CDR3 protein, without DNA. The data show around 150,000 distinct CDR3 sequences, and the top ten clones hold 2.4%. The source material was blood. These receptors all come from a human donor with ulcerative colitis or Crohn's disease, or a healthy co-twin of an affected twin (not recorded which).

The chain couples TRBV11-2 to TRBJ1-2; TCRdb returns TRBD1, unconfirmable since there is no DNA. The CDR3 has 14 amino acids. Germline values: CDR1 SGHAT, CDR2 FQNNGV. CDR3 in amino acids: CASSPPGYRRGYTF.

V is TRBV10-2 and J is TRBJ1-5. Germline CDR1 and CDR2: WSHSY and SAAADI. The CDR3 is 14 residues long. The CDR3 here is CASSRSRGNQPQHF.

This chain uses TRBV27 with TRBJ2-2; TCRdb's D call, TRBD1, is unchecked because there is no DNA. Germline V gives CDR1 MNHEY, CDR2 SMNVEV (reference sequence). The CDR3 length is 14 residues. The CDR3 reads CASRDPQGPGELFF.

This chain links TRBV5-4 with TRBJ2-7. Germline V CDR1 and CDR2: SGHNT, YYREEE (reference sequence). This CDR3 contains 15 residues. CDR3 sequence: CASSLEPAYSYEQYF.

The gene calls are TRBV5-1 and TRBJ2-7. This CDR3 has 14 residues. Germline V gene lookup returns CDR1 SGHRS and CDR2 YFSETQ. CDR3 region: CASSLAGQVHEQYF.

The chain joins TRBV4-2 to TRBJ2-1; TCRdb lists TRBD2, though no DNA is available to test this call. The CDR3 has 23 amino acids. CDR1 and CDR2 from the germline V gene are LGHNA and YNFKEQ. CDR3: CASSQDLWLSSGSSVTIGNEQFF.

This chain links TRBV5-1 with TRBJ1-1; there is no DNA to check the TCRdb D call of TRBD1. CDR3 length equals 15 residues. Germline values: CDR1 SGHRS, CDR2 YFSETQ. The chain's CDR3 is CASSLLGQGRTEAFF.

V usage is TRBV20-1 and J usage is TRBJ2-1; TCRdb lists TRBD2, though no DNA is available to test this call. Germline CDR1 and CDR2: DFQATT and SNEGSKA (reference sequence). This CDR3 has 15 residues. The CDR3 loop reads CSASETSGGAEEQFF.

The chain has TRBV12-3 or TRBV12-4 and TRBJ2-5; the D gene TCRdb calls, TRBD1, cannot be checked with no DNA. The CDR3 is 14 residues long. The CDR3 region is CASSQTGIQETQYF.

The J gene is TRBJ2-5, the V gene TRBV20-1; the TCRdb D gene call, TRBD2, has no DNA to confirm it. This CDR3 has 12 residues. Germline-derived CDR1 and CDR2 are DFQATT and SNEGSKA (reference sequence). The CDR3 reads CSANREGETQYF.

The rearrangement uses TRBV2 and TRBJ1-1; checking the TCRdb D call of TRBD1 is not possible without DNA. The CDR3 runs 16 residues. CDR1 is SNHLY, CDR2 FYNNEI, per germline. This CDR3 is CASSVPGSLMNTEAFF.